This TCR beta chain came from a study of T cells in Graves' hyperthyroidism and ophthalmopathy. Amplified TCR beta CDR3 regions derived from RNA transcripts. A first-round RT-PCR of the TCR CDR3 used the HTBI primer set. Via MiXCR, TCRdb re-called the multiplex PCR reads, giving one row per CDR3 protein. The sample gives fewer than 250,000 distinct CDR3 sequences, 15% to 20% of which show up once; around 52% is in the top ten. Orbital computed tomography, thyroid ultrasound, serum thyroxine and TRAb, and clinical symptoms together informed the diagnoses. A remark on this clonotype: Antigen unknown. Germline is not matched at one junction end, which may reflect a read error.

CDR3 length: 20 amino acids. Germline V gene lookup returns CDR1 SEHNR and CDR2 FQNEAQ (reference sequence). Notes on the study in general: Blood also showed most of the thyroid clonotypes that were expanded above 0.001.

The chain is built from TRBV7-9 and TRBJ2-5, with 12 bases fitting TRBD2. What was sequenced was blood. The TCR was taken from a man aged 50 to 60 with Graves' hyperthyroidism. The CDR3 sequence is CANSSPPRATSGSVEETQYF. The CDR3, as DNA: TGTGCCAACAGCTCGCCCCCGCGCGCGACTAGCGGGAGTGTAGAAGAGACCCAGTACTTC.